This entry lists 16 T cell receptor beta chains sequenced from one sample in a study of T cells in narcolepsy. Here immunoSEQ multiplex PCR was the method, and the copy in TCRdb shows in-frame clones only, minus some. The profile shows some 25,000 clones, about four fifths of them singletons. Sequenced input: CD45RA- memory CD4+ T cells from PBMCs. Receptor source: a human donor with narcolepsy.

This clone has only one observation. The chain recombines TRBV4-1 with TRBJ2-7, with 7 bases fitting TRBD2. Germline loops: CDR1 MGHRA, CDR2 YSYEKL. The CDR3 runs to 16 residues. V lost 0 bases, J lost 2 bases, and 7 bases stayed unmatched. The CDR3 region is CASSQDSLAAAYEQYF. The DNA for the CDR3 is TGCGCCAGCAGCCAAGATTCGCTAGCGGCAGCCTACGAGCAGTACTTC.

The V and J genes are TRBV7-9 and TRBJ1-1; D is unresolved. The CDR3 length is 14 residues. CDR1 is SEHNR and CDR2 is FQNEAQ in the germline V gene (reference sequence). The V and J ends lost 5 bases and 4 bases respectively, with 14 bases between them. The CDR3 nucleotides are TGTGCCAGCAGCCGGTCGGGGTGGGCCACTGAAGCTTTCTTT. Translated, it gives CASSRSGWATEAFF.

The chain combines TRBV23-1 with TRBJ1-5, with D perhaps TRBD1 (5 bases). TRBV23-1 is an ORF, with its function uncertain. This CDR3 has 19 residues. Trimming pared 8 bases from V and 4 bases from J, leaving 30 bases between. CDR3 nucleotides: TGCGCCAGCTACCTTTGGGGGAGTAGGAGGGCGGTAAGAAATCAGCCCCAGCATTTT. Its translation: CASYLWGSRRAVRNQPQHF.

DNA of the CDR3: TGCGCCAGCAGCTTGGGGCCTAACACTGAAGCTTTCTTT. This gives the protein CASSLGPNTEAFF. The rearrangement joins TRBV5-1 to TRBJ1-1; D call uncertain. The CDR3 consists of 13 residues. In germline, CDR1 is SGHRS, CDR2 YFSETQ. V lost 0 bases and J lost 2, with 5 bases in between.

This sequence joins TRBV18 and TRBJ1-5, with D unresolved. Germline assignment: CDR1 KGHSH and CDR2 LQKENI. CDR3 length: 15 residues. Trimming stripped 0 bases from V and 2 bases from J, with 8 bases between. The CDR3: CASSPPGRGNQPQHF. The CDR3 coding sequence is TGTGCCAGCTCACCACCTGGACGGGGCAATCAGCCCCAGCATTTT.

The V and J genes are TRBV27 and TRBJ1-1; TRBD1 matches at 7 bases. V gave up 6 bases and J gave up 5 bases; unmatched junction bases: 9. The CDR3 is 14 residues long. Per the germline V gene, CDR1 is MNHEY and CDR2 is SMNVEV (reference sequence). CDR3 protein: CASRATGVITEAFF. CDR3 nucleotide sequence: TGTGCCAGCAGGGCCACAGGGGTTATAACTGAAGCTTTCTTT.

Only a few counts were recorded for this clone. The rearrangement uses TRBV7-2 and TRBJ1-2; no reliable D call. Germline CDR1 SGHTA, CDR2 FQGNSA. CDR3 length: 11 residues. V was cut by 4 bases and J by 8 bases, with 8 bases left in between. CDR3: CASSSWFGYTF. CDR3 bases: TGTGCCAGCAGCTCGTGGTTCGGCTACACCTTC. The full variable domain, with the rest looked up from reference TRBV7-2 and TRBJ1-2, is GAGVSQSPSNKVTEKGKDVELRCDPISGHTALYWYRQSLGQGLEFLIYFQGNSAPDKSGLPSDRFSAERTGGSVSTLTIQRTQQEDSAVYLCASSSWFGYTFGSGTRLTVV.

J is TRBJ1-2 and V is TRBV18; possibly TRBD1 for D (5 bases). The V end was cut by 6 bases, the J end by 3 bases, with 14 bases between. In germline, CDR1 is KGHSH, CDR2 LQKENI. This CDR3 spans 14 amino acids. The CDR3 nucleotides are TGTGCCAGCTCTTTACAGGTGAAGGACTATGGCTACACCTTC. Encoded protein: CASSLQVKDYGYTF.

This chain links TRBV2 with TRBJ1-1; 8 positions match TRBD1. The CDR3 extends over 17 amino acids. V lost 7 bases, J lost 1 base, and 14 bases stayed unmatched. Germline lookup yields CDR1 SNHLY and CDR2 FYNNEI. The CDR3 DNA reads as TGTGCCAGCATTATCCGGCACAGGGGGTTCGGGAACACTGAAGCTTTCTTT. It specifies CASIIRHRGFGNTEAFF.

The chain couples TRBV7-2 to TRBJ2-7; 11 nucleotides line up with TRBD2. This CDR3 contains 15 residues. Germline V gives CDR1 SGHTA, CDR2 FQGNSA. With V trimmed by 5 bases and J by 1 base, 4 bases remained unmatched. This chain's CDR3 is CASSPSSGGSYEQYF. The CDR3 region has the DNA TGTGCCAGCAGCCCATCTAGCGGGGGGTCCTACGAGCAGTACTTC.

The rearrangement joins TRBV29-1 to TRBJ2-2; tentatively, D is TRBD1 or TRBD2 (5 bases each). The CDR3 consists of 14 residues. The germline V gene has CDR1 SQVTM and CDR2 ANQGSEA. Trimming shortened V by 7 bases and J by 0 bases, and 12 bases separated the two germline ends. CDR3 sequence reads: CSAGTSANTGELFF. The DNA of the CDR3 is TGCAGCGCAGGGACCTCAGCGAACACCGGGGAGCTGTTTTTT.

The gene calls are TRBV2 and TRBJ2-5; 8 nucleotides agree with TRBD1. This CDR3 spans 13 amino acids. Germline V gene sequence: CDR1 SNHLY, CDR2 FYNNEI. V shed 11 bases, J shed 2 bases, and the junction held 7 bases outside the gene matches. The CDR3 nucleotides are TGTGCCGGGAGACAGGGGCCACAAGAGACCCAGTACTTC. It translates to CAGRQGPQETQYF.

Regarding this clone: The CDR3 does not end in the conserved phenylalanine or tryptophan, so this is likely a read error. The DNA is left out, because the CDR3 cannot be placed on it with certainty; the CDR3 is given as TCRdb lists it. The chain recombines TRBV28 with TRBJ2-7. The CDR3 adds up to 11 amino acids, both ends counted. Germline values: CDR1 MDHEN, CDR2 SYDVKM. The CDR3: CASSLNRGTGG.

The chain has TRBV7-2 and TRBJ1-5; no reliable D call. This CDR3 is 15 amino acids long. Germline values: CDR1 SGHTA, CDR2 FQGNSA. V lost 1 base and J lost 7, with 14 bases in between. CDR3 DNA: TGTGCCAGCAGCTTAGGACGGGGAAGGTTACAGCCCCAGCATTTT. Its protein product is CASSLGRGRLQPQHF.

CDR3 sequence (DNA): TGCGCCAGCAGTTCCGCATCCGGGACAGTTCTTCAAGAGACCCAGTACTTC. It translates to CASSSASGTVLQETQYF. V is TRBV5-1 and J is TRBJ2-5; 7 nucleotides align to TRBD1. CDR1 is SGHRS and CDR2 is YFSETQ in the germline V gene. Trimming removed 5 bases from V and 2 bases from J; junction bases left unmatched: 15. This CDR3 is 17 amino acids long.

This clone was counted only a few times. The genes are TRBV14 and TRBJ1-1; D not resolved. From germline, CDR1 is SGHDN and CDR2 FVKESK. The CDR3 has 14 amino acids. The ends were cut back, 1 base at V and 7 bases at J, with 13 bases in the middle. Here the CDR3 reads CASSQAGPRGEAFF. The CDR3 nucleotides are TGTGCCAGCAGCCAAGCCGGGCCCCGGGGTGAAGCTTTCTTT.